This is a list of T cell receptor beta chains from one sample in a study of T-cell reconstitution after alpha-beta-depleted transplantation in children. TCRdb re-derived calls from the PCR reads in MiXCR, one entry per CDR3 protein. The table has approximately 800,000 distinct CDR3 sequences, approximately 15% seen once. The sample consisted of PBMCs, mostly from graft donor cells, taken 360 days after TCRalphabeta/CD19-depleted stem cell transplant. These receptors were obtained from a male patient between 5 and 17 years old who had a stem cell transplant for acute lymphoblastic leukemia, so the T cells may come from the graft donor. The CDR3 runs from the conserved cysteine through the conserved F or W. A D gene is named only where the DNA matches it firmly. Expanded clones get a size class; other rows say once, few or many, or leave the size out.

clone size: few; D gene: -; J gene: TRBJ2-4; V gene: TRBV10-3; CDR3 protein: CAISDWGSENIQYF; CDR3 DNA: TGTGCCATCAGTGATTGGGGGTCGGAAAACATTCAGTACTTC
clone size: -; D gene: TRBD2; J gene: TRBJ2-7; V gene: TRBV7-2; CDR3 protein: CASSPRGGRLEQYF; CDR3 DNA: TGTGCCAGCAGCCCGCGGGGAGGGCGGCTCGAGCAGTACTTC
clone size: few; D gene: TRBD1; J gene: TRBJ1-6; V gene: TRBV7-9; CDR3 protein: CASSSNRGGNSPLHF; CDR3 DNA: TGTGCCAGCAGCTCCAACAGGGGAGGTAATTCACCCCTCCACTTT
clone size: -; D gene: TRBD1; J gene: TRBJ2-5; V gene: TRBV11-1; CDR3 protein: CASSLTRGLGETQYF; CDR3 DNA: TGTGCCAGCAGCTTAACGAGGGGGCTCGGAGAGACCCAGTACTTC
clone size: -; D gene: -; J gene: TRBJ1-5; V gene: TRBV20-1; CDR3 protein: CSANIRGYSNQPQHF; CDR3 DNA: TGCAGTGCTAACATCAGGGGCTATAGCAATCAGCCCCAGCATTTT
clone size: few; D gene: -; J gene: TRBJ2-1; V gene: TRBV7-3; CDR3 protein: CASSPVGGSYNEQFF; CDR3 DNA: TGTGCCAGCAGCCCGGTGGGGGGCAGTTACAATGAGCAGTTCTTC
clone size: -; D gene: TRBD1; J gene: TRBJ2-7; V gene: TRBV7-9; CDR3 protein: CASSDRGLEQYF; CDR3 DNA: TGTGCCAGCTCAGACAGGGGGCTCGAGCAGTACTTC
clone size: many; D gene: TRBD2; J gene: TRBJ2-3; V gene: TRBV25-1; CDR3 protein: CASSVPGGPGTDTQYF; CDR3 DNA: TGTGCCAGCAGTGTTCCGGGAGGGCCGGGCACAGATACGCAGTATTTT
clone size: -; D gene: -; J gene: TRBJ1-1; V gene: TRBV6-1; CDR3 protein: CASSVGGANTEAFF; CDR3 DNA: TGTGCCAGCAGTGTAGGGGGGGCGAACACTGAAGCTTTCTTT
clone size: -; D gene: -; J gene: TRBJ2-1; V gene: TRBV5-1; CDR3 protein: CASSLIGEGIYEQFF; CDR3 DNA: TGCGCCAGCAGCTTGATCGGCGAGGGGATATATGAGCAGTTCTTC
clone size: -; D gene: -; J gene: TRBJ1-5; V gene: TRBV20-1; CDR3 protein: CSAGGGPASQPQHF; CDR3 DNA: TGCAGTGCTGGTGGGGGCCCGGCGAGTCAGCCCCAGCATTTT
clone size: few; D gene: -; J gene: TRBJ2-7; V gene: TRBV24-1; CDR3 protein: CATSDSGRGNEQYF; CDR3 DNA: TGTGCCACCAGTGATTCCGGTCGAGGGAATGAGCAGTACTTC
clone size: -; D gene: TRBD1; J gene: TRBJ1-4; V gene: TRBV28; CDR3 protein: CASSSYRGNPLGEKLFF; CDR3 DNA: TGTGCCAGCAGTTCATACAGGGGAAATCCCTTAGGGGAAAAACTGTTTTTT
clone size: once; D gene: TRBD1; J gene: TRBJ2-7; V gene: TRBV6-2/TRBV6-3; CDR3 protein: CASSYPQGAVLAPYEQYF; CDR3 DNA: TGTGCCAGCAGTTACCCACAGGGGGCGGTTTTAGCCCCCTACGAGCAGTACTTC
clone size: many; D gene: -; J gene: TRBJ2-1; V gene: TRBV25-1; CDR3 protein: CASSESRSGLPYNEQFF; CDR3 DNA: TGTGCCAGCAGTGAATCCCGTAGCGGTTTGCCCTACAATGAGCAGTTCTTC
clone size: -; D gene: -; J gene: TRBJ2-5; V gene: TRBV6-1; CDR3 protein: CASSLTGSRETQYF; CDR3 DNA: TGTGCCAGCAGTCTAACGGGGTCCAGAGAGACCCAGTACTTC
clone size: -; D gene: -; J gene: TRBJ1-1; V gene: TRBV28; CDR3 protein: CASSPGVVYEAFF; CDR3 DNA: TGTGCCAGCAGTCCCGGGGTAGTTTATGAAGCTTTCTTT
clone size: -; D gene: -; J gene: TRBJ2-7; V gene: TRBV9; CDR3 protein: CASSVMDGTYEQYF; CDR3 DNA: TGTGCCAGCAGCGTGATGGACGGGACCTACGAGCAGTACTTC
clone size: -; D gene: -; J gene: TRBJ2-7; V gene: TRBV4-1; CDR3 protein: CASSQGAPYEQYF; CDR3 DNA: TGCGCCAGCAGCCAGGGGGCACCATACGAGCAGTACTTC
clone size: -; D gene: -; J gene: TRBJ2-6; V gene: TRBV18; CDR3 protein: CASSPQPGRGSSGANVLTF; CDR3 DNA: TGTGCCAGCTCACCACAACCGGGACGTGGGAGCTCTGGGGCCAACGTCCTGACTTTC
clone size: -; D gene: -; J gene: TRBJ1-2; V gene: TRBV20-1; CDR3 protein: CSARKGKVTNYGYTF; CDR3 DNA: TGCAGTGCTAGAAAGGGGAAGGTTACTAACTATGGCTACACCTTC
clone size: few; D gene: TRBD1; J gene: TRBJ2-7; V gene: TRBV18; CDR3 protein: CASSQTGEDEQYF; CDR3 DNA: TGTGCCAGCTCACAGACAGGGGAGGACGAGCAGTACTTC
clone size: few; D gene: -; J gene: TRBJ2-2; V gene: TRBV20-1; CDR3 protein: CSARDVTPLTGELFF; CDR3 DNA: TGCAGTGCTAGAGATGTGACGCCCCTCACCGGGGAGCTGTTTTTT
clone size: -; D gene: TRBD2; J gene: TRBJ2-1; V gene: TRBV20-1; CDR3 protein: CSAHTSGRPNEQFF; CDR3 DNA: TGCAGTGCGCATACTAGCGGGAGACCCAATGAGCAGTTCTTC
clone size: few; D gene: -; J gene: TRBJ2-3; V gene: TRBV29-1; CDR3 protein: CSVGTDTQYF; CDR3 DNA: TGCAGCGTGGGCACAGATACGCAGTATTTT
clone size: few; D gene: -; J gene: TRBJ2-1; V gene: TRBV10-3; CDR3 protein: CAISEGGYNEQFF; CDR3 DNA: TGTGCCATCAGTGAGGGGGGTTACAATGAGCAGTTCTTC
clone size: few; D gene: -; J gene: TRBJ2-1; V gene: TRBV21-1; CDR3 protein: CASSKGCWAQLGSSYNEQFF; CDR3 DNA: TGTGCCAGCAGCAAAGGGTGTTGGGCCCAACTAGGCAGCTCCTACAATGAGCAGTTCTTC
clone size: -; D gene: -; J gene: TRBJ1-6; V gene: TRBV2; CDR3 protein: CASSEWGGGSPLHF; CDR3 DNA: TGTGCCAGCAGTGAATGGGGAGGTGGTTCACCCCTCCACTTT
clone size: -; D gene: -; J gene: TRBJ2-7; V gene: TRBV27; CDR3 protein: CASSLWVAEGLYF; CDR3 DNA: TGTGCCAGCAGTTTGTGGGTGGCGGAGGGATTGTACTTC
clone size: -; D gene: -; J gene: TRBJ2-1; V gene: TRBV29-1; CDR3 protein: CSVGSWEQFF; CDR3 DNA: TGCAGCGTTGGTTCCTGGGAGCAGTTCTTC
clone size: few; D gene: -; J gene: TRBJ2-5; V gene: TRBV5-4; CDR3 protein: CASSLALGQGLGAAGEWQETQYF; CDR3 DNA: TGTGCCAGCAGCTTGGCATTAGGACAGGGTCTGGGCGCCGCGGGAGAATGGCAAGAGACCCAGTACTTC
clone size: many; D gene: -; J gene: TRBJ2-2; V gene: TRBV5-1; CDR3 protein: CASTGLPPNFSGELFF; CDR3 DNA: TGCGCCAGCACCGGACTCCCCCCTAATTTTTCCGGGGAGCTGTTTTTT
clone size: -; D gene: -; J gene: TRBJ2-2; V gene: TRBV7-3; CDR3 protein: CASSPGGVNTGELFF; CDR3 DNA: TGTGCCAGCAGCCCCGGGGGCGTCAACACCGGGGAGCTGTTTTTT
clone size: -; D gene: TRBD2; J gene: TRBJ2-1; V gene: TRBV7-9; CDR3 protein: CASSLTSGISEQFF; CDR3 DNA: TGTGCCAGCAGCCTGACTAGCGGGATTTCTGAGCAGTTCTTC
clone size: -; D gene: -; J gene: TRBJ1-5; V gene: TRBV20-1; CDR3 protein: CSAVVGVGQPQHF; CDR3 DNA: TGCAGTGCGGTCGTAGGGGTGGGGCAGCCCCAGCATTTT
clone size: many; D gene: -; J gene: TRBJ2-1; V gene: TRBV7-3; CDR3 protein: CASSLTGSSYNEQFF; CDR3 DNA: TGTGCCAGCAGCTTAACCGGGAGCTCCTACAATGAGCAGTTCTTC
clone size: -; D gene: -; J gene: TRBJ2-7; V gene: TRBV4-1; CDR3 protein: CASSHPYQGLYEQYF; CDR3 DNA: TGCGCCAGCAGCCACCCTTACCAGGGCCTTTACGAGCAGTACTTC
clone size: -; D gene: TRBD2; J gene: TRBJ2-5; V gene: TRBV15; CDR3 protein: CATSRDIIAGVGETQYF; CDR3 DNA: TGTGCCACCAGCAGAGATATAATAGCGGGAGTGGGAGAGACCCAGTACTTC
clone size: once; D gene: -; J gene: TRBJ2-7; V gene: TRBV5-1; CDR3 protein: CASSLVAFSYEQYF; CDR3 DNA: TGCGCCAGCAGCTTGGTGGCATTCTCCTACGAGCAGTACTTC
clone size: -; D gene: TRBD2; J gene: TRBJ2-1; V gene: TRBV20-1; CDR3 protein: CSARGAHPSGIKYEQFF; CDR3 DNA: TGCAGTGCTAGAGGAGCCCACCCTAGCGGGATAAAATATGAGCAGTTCTTC
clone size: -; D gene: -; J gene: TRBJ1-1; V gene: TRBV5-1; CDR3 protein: CASSFAHWTENTEAFF; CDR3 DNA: TGCGCCAGCAGCTTCGCCCACTGGACGGAGAACACTGAAGCTTTCTTT
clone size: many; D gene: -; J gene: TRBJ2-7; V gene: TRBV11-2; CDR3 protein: CASRWGTTTYEQYF; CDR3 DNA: TGTGCCAGCAGATGGGGGACAACGACCTACGAGCAGTACTTC
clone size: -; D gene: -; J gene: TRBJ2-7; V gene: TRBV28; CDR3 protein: CASSLFSQVHLEGYF; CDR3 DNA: TGTGCCAGCAGTTTATTCTCCCAGGTTCACCTCGAGGGGTACTTC
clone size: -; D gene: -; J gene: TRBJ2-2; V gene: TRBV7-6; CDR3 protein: CASSSRSRGHTGELFF; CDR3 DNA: TGTGCCAGCAGCTCCCGTTCTAGGGGCCACACCGGGGAGCTGTTTTTT
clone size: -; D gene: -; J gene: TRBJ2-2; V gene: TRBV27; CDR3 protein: CASRVIGATGELFF; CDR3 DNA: TGTGCCAGCAGAGTTATTGGGGCGACCGGGGAGCTGTTTTTT
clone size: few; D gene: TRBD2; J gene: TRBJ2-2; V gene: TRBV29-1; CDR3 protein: CSVRGARGLAGAAGELFF; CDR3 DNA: TGCAGCGTCCGGGGGGCGCGGGGACTAGCGGGAGCCGCCGGGGAGCTGTTTTTT
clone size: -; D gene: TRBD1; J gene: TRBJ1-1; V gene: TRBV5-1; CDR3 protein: CASRPGTGTYEAFF; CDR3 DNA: TGCGCCAGCAGACCCGGGACAGGCACGTATGAAGCTTTCTTT
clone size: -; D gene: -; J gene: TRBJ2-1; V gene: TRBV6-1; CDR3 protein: CASSASFPNEQFF; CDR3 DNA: TGTGCCAGCAGTGCATCCTTCCCCAATGAGCAGTTCTTC
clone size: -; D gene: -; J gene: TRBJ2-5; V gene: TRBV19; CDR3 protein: CASILPRTQYF; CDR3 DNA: TGTGCCAGTATCCTCCCGCGGACCCAGTACTTC
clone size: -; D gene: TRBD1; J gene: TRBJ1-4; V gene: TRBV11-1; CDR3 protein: CASRFRDPGGDEKLFF; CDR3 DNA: TGTGCCAGCAGATTCCGGGACCCAGGGGGAGATGAAAAACTGTTTTTT
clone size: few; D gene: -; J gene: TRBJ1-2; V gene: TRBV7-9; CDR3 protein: CASSLPGAGYGYTF; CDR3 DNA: TGTGCCAGCAGCTTACCGGGGGCTGGCTATGGCTACACCTTC